This TCR beta chain stems from a study of blood T cell repertoires in COVID-19. Ages ranged from about 18 to 100 years, with residence in under 25 US areas. Participants were placed into cohorts based on the clinical history they reported. What the recovered Cohort 3 donors had was two negative PCRs, clearance, or symptom resolution. As handled by the study authors: Reference gene primer amplification yielded estimated nucleated cell counts. The assay was immunoSEQ multiplex PCR, and TCRdb's table has in-frame clones only and misses some. V, J and clone size were drawn from that table, and D and trimming were deduced from the DNA. Here the sample spans roughly 370,000 clones, approximately 90% being singletons. Trimming left V 0 bases short and J 2 bases short, with 10 bases between. The CDR3 has 15 amino acids. Per the germline V gene, CDR1 is LGHDT and CDR2 is YNNKEL (reference sequence).

The V and J genes are TRBV3-1 (or the pseudogene TRBV3-2) and TRBJ1-2; maybe TRBD1 (6 bases). The sequence derives from a woman in her 50s who had recovered from COVID-19. What was sequenced was PBMCs or T cells enriched from blood (not recorded which). CDR3 bases: TGTGCCAGCAGCCAAGAAAGCACAGGGAACTATGGCTACACCTTC. This encodes CASSQESTGNYGYTF.